A selection of T cell receptor beta chains follows, all from one sample in a study of cytomegalovirus exposure and HLA in healthy donors. TCRdb keeps only in-frame clones here, not all; method: immunoSEQ multiplex PCR. The sample includes 100,000 to 150,000 clones, around four fifths of them seen just once. Sequences were obtained from PBMCs. These receptors were collected from a woman aged 40 to 55 in good health and CMV-seronegative. Both conserved end residues are part of each CDR3.

J: TRBJ2-7
V: TRBV18
CDR3: CASSPPRGLKTYEQYF

J: TRBJ2-5
V: TRBV11-2
CDR3: CASSPDSLLAGQETQYF

J: TRBJ2-7
V: TRBV5-1
CDR3: CASSSGTSDKLYEQYF

J: TRBJ1-4
V: TRBV18
CDR3: CASSPQGQGARLAEKLFF

J: TRBJ2-5
V: TRBV14
CDR3: CASSQRGRALETQYF

J: TRBJ2-3
V: TRBV5-1
CDR3: CASSFLGLAGGTSTDTQYF

J: TRBJ2-1
V: TRBV6-5
CDR3: CASSSPGAGGQYEQFF

J: TRBJ1-6
V: TRBV7-2
CDR3: CASGLLRDSNSPLHF

J: TRBJ2-1
V: TRBV4-3
CDR3: CASSQDPGVTYNEQFF

J: TRBJ2-5
V: TRBV30
CDR3: CAWSPGTETQYF

J: TRBJ2-3
V: TRBV5-1
CDR3: CASSLGQGMSTDTQYF

J: TRBJ2-4
V: TRBV7-2
CDR3: CASSLGSPKDIQYF